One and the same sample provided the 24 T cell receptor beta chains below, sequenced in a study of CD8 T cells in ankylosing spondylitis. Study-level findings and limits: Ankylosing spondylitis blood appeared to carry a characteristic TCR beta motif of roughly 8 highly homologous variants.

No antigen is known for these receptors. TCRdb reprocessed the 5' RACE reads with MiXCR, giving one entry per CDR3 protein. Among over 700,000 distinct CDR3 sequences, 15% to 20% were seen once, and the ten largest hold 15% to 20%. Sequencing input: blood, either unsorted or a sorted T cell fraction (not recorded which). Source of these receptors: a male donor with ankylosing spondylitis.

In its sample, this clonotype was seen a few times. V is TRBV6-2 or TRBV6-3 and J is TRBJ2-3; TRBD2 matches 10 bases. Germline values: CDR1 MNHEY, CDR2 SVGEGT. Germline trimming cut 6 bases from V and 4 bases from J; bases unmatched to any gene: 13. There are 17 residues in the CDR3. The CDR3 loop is CASRLRGGTSVSDTQYF. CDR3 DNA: TGTGCCAGCAGGCTACGGGGAGGGACTAGCGTATCAGATACGCAGTATTTT.

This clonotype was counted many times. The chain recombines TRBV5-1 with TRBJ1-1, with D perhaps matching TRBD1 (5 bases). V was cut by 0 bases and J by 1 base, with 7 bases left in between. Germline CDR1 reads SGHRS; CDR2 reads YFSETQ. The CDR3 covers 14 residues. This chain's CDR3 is CASSLGQPNTEAFF. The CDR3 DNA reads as TGCGCCAGCAGCTTGGGACAGCCGAACACTGAAGCTTTCTTT. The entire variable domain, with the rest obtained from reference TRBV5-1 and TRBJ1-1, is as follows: KAGVTQTPRYLIKTRGQQVTLSCSPISGHRSVSWYQQTPGQGLQFLFEYFSETQRNKGNFPGRFSGRQFSNSRSEMNVSTLELGDSALYLCASSLGQPNTEAFFGQGTRLTVV.

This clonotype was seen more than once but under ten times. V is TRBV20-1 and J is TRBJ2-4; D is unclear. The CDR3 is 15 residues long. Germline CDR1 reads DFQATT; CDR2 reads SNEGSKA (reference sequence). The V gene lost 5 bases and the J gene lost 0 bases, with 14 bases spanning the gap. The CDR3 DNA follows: TGCAGTGCTGAGACATCAAGGATAGCCAAAAACATTCAGTACTTC. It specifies CSAETSRIAKNIQYF.

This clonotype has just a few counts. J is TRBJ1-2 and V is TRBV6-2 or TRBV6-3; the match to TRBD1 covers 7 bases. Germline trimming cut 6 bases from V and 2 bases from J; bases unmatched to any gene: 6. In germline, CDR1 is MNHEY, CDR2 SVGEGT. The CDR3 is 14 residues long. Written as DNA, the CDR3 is TGTGCCAGCAGACCGCGGGACAGAAACTATGGCTACACCTTC. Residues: CASRPRDRNYGYTF.

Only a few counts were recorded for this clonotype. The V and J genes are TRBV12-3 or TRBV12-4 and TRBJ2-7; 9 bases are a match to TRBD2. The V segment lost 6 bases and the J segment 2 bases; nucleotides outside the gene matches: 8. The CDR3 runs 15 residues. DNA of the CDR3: TGTGCCAGCAGCATTGGACTAGCGTTTACCTACGAGCAGTACTTC. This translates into CASSIGLAFTYEQYF.

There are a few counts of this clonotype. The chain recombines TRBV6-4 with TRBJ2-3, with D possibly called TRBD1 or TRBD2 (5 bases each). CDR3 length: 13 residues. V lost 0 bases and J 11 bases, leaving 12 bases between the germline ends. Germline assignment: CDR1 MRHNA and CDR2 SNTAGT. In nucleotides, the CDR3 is TGTGCCAGCAGTGACTCCCAGACTGGGGGGCAGTATTTT. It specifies CASSDSQTGGQYF.

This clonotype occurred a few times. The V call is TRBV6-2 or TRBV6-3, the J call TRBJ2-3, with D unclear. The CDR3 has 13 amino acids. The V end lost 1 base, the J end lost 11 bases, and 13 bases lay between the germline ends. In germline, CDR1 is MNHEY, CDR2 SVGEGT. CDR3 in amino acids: CASSYFINRLQYF. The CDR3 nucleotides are TGTGCCAGCAGTTACTTCATCAACCGGCTGCAGTATTTT.

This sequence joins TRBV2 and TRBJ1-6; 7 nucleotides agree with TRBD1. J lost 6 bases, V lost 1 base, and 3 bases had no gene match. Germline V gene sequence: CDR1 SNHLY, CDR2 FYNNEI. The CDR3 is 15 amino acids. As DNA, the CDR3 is TGTGCCAGCAGTGAAGACCAGGGGGGTAATTCACCCCTCCACTTT. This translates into CASSEDQGGNSPLHF.

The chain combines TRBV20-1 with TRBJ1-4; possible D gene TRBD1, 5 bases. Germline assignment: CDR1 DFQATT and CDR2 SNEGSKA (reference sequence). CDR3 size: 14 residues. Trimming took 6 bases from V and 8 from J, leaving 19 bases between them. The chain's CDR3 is CSARKGSVEEKLFF. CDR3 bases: TGCAGTGCCCGGAAGGGGTCTGTGGAAGAAAAACTGTTTTTT.

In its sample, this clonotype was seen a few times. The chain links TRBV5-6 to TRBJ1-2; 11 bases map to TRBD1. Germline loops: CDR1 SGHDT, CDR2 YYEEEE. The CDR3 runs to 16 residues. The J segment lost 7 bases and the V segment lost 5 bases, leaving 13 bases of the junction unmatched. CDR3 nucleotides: TGTGCCAGCAGACCGCTCGGGACAGGGGGTAACGGTGGCTACACCTTC. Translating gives CASRPLGTGGNGGYTF.

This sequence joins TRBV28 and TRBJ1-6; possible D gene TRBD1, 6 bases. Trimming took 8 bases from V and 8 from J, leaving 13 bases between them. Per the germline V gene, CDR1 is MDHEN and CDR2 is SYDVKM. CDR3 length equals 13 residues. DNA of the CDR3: TGTGCCAGCGGACAGATGCCCTATTCACCCCTCCACTTT. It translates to CASGQMPYSPLHF.

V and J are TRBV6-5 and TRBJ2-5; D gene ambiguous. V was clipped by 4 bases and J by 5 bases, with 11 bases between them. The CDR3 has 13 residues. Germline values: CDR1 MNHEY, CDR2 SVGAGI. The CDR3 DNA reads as TGTGCCAGCAGTTTGGGAAGTCGGGAGACCCAGTACTTC. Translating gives CASSLGSRETQYF.

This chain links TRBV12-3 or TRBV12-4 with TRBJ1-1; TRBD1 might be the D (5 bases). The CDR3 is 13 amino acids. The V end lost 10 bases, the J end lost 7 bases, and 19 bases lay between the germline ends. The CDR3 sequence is CATLGSGRDEAFF. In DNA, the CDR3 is TGTGCCACCCTTGGTTCAGGGAGGGATGAAGCTTTCTTT.

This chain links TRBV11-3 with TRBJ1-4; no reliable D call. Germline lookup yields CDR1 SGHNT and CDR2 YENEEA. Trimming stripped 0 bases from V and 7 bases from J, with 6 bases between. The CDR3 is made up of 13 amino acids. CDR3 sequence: CASSLDRAEKLFF. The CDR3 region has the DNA TGTGCCAGCAGCTTAGATCGAGCTGAAAAACTGTTTTTT.

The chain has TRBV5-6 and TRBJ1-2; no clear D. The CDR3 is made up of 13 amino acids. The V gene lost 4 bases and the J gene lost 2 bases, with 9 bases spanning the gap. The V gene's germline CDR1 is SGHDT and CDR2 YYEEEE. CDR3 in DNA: TGTGCCAGCAGCCCTGACAAGAACTATGGCTACACCTTC. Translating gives CASSPDKNYGYTF. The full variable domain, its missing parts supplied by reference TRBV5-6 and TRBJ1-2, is DAGVTQSPTHLIKTRGQQVTLRCSPKSGHDTVSWYQQALGQGPQFIFQYYEEEERQRGNFPDRFSGHQFPNYSSELNVNALLLGDSALYLCASSPDKNYGYTFGSGTRLTVV.

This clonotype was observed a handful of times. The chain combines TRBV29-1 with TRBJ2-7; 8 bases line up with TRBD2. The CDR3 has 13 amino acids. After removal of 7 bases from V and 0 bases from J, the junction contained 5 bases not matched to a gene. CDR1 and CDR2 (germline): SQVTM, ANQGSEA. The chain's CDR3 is CSAPGLDSYEQYF. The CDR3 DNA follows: TGCAGCGCCCCGGGACTAGACTCCTACGAGCAGTACTTC.

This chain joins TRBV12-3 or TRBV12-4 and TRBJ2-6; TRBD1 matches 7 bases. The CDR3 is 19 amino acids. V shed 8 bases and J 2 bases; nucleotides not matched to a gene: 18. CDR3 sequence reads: CASCPARTGFSAGANVLTF. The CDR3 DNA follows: TGTGCCAGCTGTCCCGCTCGGACAGGTTTTTCTGCTGGGGCCAACGTCCTGACTTTC.

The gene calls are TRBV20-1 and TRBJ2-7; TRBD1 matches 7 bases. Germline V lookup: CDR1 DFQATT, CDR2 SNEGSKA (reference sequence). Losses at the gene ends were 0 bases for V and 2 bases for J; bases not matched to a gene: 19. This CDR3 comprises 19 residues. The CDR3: CSARDIWDSHGPNPYEQYF. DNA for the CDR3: TGCAGTGCTAGAGATATTTGGGACAGCCACGGCCCCAACCCCTACGAGCAGTACTTC.

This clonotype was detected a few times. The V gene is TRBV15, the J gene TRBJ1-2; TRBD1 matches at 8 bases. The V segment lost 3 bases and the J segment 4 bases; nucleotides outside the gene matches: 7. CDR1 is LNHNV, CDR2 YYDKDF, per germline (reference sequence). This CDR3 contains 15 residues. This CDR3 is CATSRPEQGVYGYTF. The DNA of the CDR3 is TGTGCCACCAGCAGGCCTGAACAGGGGGTCTATGGCTACACCTTC.

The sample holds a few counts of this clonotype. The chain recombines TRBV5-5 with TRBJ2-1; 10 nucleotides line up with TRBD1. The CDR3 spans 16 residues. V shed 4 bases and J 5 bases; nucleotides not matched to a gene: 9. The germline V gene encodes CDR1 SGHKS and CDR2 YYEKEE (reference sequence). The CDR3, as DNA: TGTGCCAGCAGCGTTGTAGGGACAGGGGTTCACAATGAGCAGTTCTTC. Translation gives CASSVVGTGVHNEQFF. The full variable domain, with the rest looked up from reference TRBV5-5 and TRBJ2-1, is DAGVTQSPTHLIKTRGQQVTLRCSPISGHKSVSWYQQVLGQGPQFIFQYYEKEERGRGNFPDRFSARQFPNYSSELNVNALLLGDSALYLCASSVVGTGVHNEQFFGPGTRLTVL.

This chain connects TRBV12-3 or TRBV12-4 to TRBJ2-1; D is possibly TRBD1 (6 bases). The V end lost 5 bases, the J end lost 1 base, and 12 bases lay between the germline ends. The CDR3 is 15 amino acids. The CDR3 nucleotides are TGTGCCAGCAGTGCATGGGGGCGTTCCTACAATGAGCAGTTCTTC. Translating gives CASSAWGRSYNEQFF.

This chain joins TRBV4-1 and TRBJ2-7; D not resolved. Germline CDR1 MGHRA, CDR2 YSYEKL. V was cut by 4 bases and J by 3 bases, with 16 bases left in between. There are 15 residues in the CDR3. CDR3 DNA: TGCGCCAGCAGCCTGTTATTAGACGGCTACTACGAGCAGTACTTC. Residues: CASSLLLDGYYEQYF.

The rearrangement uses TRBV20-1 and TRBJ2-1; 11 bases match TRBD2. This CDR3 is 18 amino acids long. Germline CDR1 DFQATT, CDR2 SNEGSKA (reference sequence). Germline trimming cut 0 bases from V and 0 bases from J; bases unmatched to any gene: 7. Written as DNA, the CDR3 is TGCAGTGCTAGAGATAGGACTAGCGGGCGCAGCTCCTACAATGAGCAGTTCTTC. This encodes CSARDRTSGRSSYNEQFF.

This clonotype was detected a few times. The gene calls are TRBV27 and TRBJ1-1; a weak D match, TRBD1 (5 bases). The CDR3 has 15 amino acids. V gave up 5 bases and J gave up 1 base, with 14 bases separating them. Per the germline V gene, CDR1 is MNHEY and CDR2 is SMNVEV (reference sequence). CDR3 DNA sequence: TGTGCCAGCAGTCCAAACAGGCCCAGGAACACTGAAGCTTTCTTT. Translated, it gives CASSPNRPRNTEAFF.